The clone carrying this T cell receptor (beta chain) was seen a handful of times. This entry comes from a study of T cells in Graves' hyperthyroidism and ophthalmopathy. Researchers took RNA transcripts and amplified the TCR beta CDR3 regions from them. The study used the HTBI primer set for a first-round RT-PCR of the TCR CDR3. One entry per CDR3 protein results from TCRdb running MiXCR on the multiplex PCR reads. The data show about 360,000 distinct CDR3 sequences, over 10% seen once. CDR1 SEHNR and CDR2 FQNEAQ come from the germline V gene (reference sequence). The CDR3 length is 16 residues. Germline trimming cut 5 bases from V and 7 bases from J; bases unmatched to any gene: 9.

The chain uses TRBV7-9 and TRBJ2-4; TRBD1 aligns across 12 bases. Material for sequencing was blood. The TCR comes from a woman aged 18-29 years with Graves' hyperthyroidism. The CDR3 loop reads CASSTRDRGRGNIQYF. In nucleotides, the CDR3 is TGTGCCAGCAGCACCCGGGACAGGGGGCGGGGGAACATTCAGTACTTC.